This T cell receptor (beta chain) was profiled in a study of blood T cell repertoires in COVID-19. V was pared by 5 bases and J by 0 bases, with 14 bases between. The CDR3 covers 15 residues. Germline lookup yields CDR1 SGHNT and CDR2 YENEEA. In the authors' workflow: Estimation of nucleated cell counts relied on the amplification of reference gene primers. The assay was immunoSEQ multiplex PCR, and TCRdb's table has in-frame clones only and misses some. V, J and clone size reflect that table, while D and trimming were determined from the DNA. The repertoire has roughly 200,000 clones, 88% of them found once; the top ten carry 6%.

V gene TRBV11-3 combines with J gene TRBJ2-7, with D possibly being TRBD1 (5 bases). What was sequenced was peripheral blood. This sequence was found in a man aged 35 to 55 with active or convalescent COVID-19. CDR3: CASSATMGHSYEQYF. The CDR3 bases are TGTGCCAGCAGCGCGACGATGGGGCACTCCTACGAGCAGTACTTC.